Below are 17 T cell receptor beta chains sequenced from a single sample in a study of cytomegalovirus exposure and HLA in healthy donors. The PCR had 60 Vbeta and 13 Jbeta primers. Clones were sequenced by immunoSEQ multiplex PCR, and TCRdb holds only the in-frame ones, with some missing. This table has a few hundred thousand clones, roughly four fifths appearing once. Sequencing was carried out using PBMCs. All receptors derive from a woman aged 55-70 years in good health and CMV-seropositive.

The V call is TRBV25-1, the J call TRBJ1-1, with TRBD1 matching over 9 bases. CDR3 length: 17 amino acids. V shed 4 bases, J shed 5 bases, and the junction held 14 bases outside the gene matches. Per the germline V gene, CDR1 is MGHDK and CDR2 is SYGVNS. The CDR3 DNA sequence: TGTGCCAGCAGTGCCGACCGGACCGGGACAGGGAGGACTGAAGCTTTCTTT. Residues: CASSADRTGTGRTEAFF.

In its sample, this clone was seen a few times. One end of the junction is discordant with germline, which a read error may explain. V is TRBV7-9 and J is TRBJ1-1, with TRBD1 as a possible D gene (5 bases). The CDR3 has 15 amino acids. CDR1 is SEHNR and CDR2 is FQNEAQ in the germline V gene (reference sequence). The chain's CDR3 is CSSSSTGGGNTEAFF. The CDR3 region has the DNA TGTTCCAGCAGCTCGACTGGGGGGGGGAACACTGAAGCTTTCTTT.

The chain couples TRBV4-2 to TRBJ2-7; D is perhaps TRBD1 (5 bases). Trimming cost V 0 bases and J 4 bases, with 16 bases left between them. The germline CDR1 and CDR2 sequences are LGHNA and YNFKEQ. The CDR3 is made up of 16 amino acids. CDR3 sequence: CASSQDRADTEYEQYF. The CDR3 bases are TGTGCCAGCAGCCAAGATAGGGCGGACACAGAATACGAGCAGTACTTC.

As DNA, the CDR3 is TGTGCCAGCAGCTGGCTCGGGACAGCCTACGAGCAGTACTTC. This codes for CASSWLGTAYEQYF. The chain uses TRBV11-1 and TRBJ2-7; 7 nucleotides align to TRBD1. CDR3 size: 14 residues. V shed 4 bases, J shed 2 bases, and the junction held 5 bases outside the gene matches. CDR1 SGHAT and CDR2 FQDESV come from the germline V gene (reference sequence). Supplemented by reference TRBV11-1 and TRBJ2-7, the full variable domain reads EAEVAQSPRYKITEKSQAVAFWCDPISGHATLYWYRQILGQGPELLVQFQDESVVDDSQLPKDRFSAERLKGVDSTLKIQPAELGDSAMYLCASSWLGTAYEQYFGPGTRLTVT.

The chain joins TRBV4-1 to TRBJ1-5; TRBD1 might be the D (5 bases). Germline assignment: CDR1 MGHRA and CDR2 YSYEKL. Trimming removed 2 bases from V and 1 base from J, with 15 bases in between. This CDR3 has 17 amino acids. The CDR3 loop is CASSQYSGGGSNQPQHF. The CDR3 DNA sequence: TGCGCCAGCAGCCAATATAGCGGGGGTGGGAGCAATCAGCCCCAGCATTTT.

The gene calls are TRBV5-8 and TRBJ1-5; weak D call: TRBD1 (6 bases). V was cut by 0 bases and J by 5 bases, with 12 bases left in between. The V gene's germline CDR1 is SGHTS and CDR2 YDEGEE. CDR3 length: 15 amino acids. The CDR3 loop is CASSLGTRGDQPQHF. The CDR3 DNA follows: TGTGCCAGCAGCTTGGGGACCAGGGGTGATCAGCCCCAGCATTTT.

This clone has more than one count but fewer than ten. The chain has TRBV19 and TRBJ2-7, with TRBD2 matching 7 bases. The germline V gene has CDR1 LNHDA and CDR2 SQIVND (reference sequence). This CDR3 contains 14 residues. With 1 base clipped from V and 0 bases from J, the junction kept 0 bases outside the gene matches. The CDR3 nucleotides read TGTGCCAGTAGTATAGGCGGGAGCTCCTACGAGCAGTACTTC. Its translation is CASSIGGSSYEQYF.

The V and J genes are TRBV7-9 and TRBJ2-7, with 11 positions matching TRBD2. Germline V gives CDR1 SEHNR, CDR2 FQNEAQ (reference sequence). Unmatched junction bases numbered 5, after V lost 1 base and J lost 3 bases. The CDR3 is made up of 16 amino acids. In nucleotides, the CDR3 is TGTGCCAGCAGCTTAGGCCCAGGACTAGCGGGCTACGAGCAGTACTTC. Translation gives CASSLGPGLAGYEQYF.

The chain is built from TRBV7-3 and TRBJ1-2, with 7 bases aligning to TRBD1. Germline V gene sequence: CDR1 SGHTA, CDR2 FQGTGA. CDR3 length: 16 amino acids. The ends lost 4 bases at V and 2 bases at J; junction bases unmatched: 10. The CDR3 nucleotides read TGTGCCAGCAGCTCCCATCACCCGACAGGGAACTATGGCTACACCTTC. The encoded protein is CASSSHHPTGNYGYTF.

The chain combines TRBV6-4 with TRBJ1-4; 7 nucleotides agree with TRBD1. The CDR3 contains 16 residues. Unmatched junction bases numbered 7, after V lost 3 bases and J lost 3 bases. CDR1 MRHNA and CDR2 SNTAGT come from the germline V gene. CDR3 loop: CASSEGQWWANEKLFF. CDR3 in DNA: TGTGCCAGCAGTGAGGGACAGTGGTGGGCTAATGAAAAACTGTTTTTT.

This chain uses TRBV30 with TRBJ1-1; 8 positions match TRBD1. Germline-derived CDR1 and CDR2 are GTSNPN and SVGIG (reference sequence). The CDR3 has 13 residues. Losses at the gene ends were 3 bases for V and 4 bases for J; bases not matched to a gene: 4. CDR3 DNA: TGTGCCTGGAGGCGACAGGGGACCACTGAAGCTTTCTTT. Its translation: CAWRRQGTTEAFF.

On this clone: The sample has other DNA sequences that encode this CDR3 too. The chain is built from TRBV2 and TRBJ2-1; 10 bases map to TRBD2. CDR1 is SNHLY and CDR2 is FYNNEI in the germline V gene. The CDR3 loop spans 15 amino acids. J was trimmed by 4 bases and V by 6 bases; bases with no gene match: 6. The CDR3 DNA reads TGTGCCAGCAGATCCGGGACTAGCGCGTACAATGAGCAGTTCTTC. Translating it yields CASRSGTSAYNEQFF.

CDR3 in amino acids: CASSAPRQGVGTEAFF. CDR3 DNA: TGTGCCAGCAGTGCCCCCCGACAGGGAGTGGGTACTGAAGCTTTCTTT. The chain combines TRBV28 with TRBJ1-1, with TRBD1 matching 7 bases. The CDR3 is made up of 16 amino acids. Per the germline V gene, CDR1 is MDHEN and CDR2 is SYDVKM. V shed 5 bases, J shed 5 bases, and the junction held 14 bases outside the gene matches.

The rearrangement uses TRBV5-1 and TRBJ2-6; D is possibly TRBD1 (5 bases). This CDR3 contains 14 residues. Germline lookup yields CDR1 SGHRS and CDR2 YFSETQ. V lost 5 bases, J lost 2 bases, and 8 bases lay in between. CDR3 nucleotides: TGCGCCAGCAGAATAGGGGCTGGGGCCAACGTCCTGACTTTC. Translating gives CASRIGAGANVLTF.

The chain employs TRBV27 and TRBJ2-5; possibly TRBD1 for D (6 bases). V was trimmed by 6 bases and J by 2 bases, leaving 10 bases between them. The CDR3 runs to 13 residues. In germline, CDR1 is MNHEY, CDR2 SMNVEV (reference sequence). CDR3 in amino acids: CASSQGFQETQYF. The CDR3 region has the DNA TGTGCCAGCAGCCAGGGGTTTCAAGAGACCCAGTACTTC.

J is TRBJ2-7 and V is TRBV29-1; D is perhaps TRBD2 (6 bases). Trimming removed 4 bases from V and 6 bases from J, with 16 bases in between. CDR3 size: 13 residues. Looked up from germline, CDR1 is SQVTM and CDR2 is ANQGSEA. The chain's CDR3 is CSVGGGGTGEQYF. CDR3 in DNA: TGCAGCGTTGGAGGCGGAGGGACCGGCGAGCAGTACTTC.

This CDR3 reads CASSRDSLGYGYTF. CDR3 nucleotide sequence: TGCGCCAGCAGTCGGGACAGTTTGGGGTATGGCTACACCTTC. The chain couples TRBV10-2 to TRBJ1-2; 7 bases fit TRBD1. The germline CDR1 and CDR2 sequences are WSHSY and SAAADI. V dropped 5 bases and J dropped 5; count of bases not matched to a gene: 8. The CDR3 extends over 14 amino acids.